The sequence of this TCR beta chain was determined in a study of cytomegalovirus exposure and HLA in healthy donors. The J segment lost 3 bases and the V segment lost 0 bases, leaving 5 bases of the junction unmatched. CDR3 length: 16 amino acids. Germline-derived CDR1 and CDR2 are KGHSH and LQKENI. The PCR used 60 Vbeta and 13 Jbeta primers. The protocol was immunoSEQ multiplex PCR, while the TCRdb copy is restricted to in-frame clones and leaves out a portion. The sample yields a few hundred thousand clones, around 80% seen once. The chain uses TRBV18 and TRBJ2-1, with 7 bases matching TRBD2. This receptor was taken from a woman aged 60-75 years in good health and CMV-seropositive. The sequenced sample consisted of PBMCs. CDR3 DNA: TGTGCCAGCTCACCACCCACTAGCGCGAACTACAATGAGCAGTTCTTC. It codes for CASSPPTSANYNEQFF.